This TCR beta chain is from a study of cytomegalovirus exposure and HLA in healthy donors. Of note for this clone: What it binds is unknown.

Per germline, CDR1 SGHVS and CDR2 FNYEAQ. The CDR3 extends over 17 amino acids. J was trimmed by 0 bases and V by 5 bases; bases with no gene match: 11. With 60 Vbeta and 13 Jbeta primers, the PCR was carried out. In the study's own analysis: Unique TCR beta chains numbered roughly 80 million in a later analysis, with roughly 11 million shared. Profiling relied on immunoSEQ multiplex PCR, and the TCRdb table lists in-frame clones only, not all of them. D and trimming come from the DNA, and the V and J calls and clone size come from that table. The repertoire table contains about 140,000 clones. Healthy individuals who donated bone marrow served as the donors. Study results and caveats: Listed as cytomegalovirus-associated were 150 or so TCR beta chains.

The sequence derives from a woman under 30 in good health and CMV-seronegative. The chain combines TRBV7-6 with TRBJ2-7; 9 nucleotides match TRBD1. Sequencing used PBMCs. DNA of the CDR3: TGTGCCAGCAGCCATGATAAAACAGGGGGCGCCTCCTACGAGCAGTACTTC. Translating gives CASSHDKTGGASYEQYF.